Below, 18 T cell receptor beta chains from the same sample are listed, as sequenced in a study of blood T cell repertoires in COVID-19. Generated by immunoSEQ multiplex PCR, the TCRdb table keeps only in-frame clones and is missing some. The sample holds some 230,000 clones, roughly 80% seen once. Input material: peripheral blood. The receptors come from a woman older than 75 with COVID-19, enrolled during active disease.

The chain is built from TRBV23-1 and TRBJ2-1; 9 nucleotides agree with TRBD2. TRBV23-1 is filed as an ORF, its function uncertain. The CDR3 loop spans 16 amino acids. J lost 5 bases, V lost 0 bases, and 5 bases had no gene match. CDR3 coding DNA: TGCGCCAGCAGTCAATCAAGACTAGCGGATGACAATGAGCAGTTCTTC. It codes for CASSQSRLADDNEQFF.

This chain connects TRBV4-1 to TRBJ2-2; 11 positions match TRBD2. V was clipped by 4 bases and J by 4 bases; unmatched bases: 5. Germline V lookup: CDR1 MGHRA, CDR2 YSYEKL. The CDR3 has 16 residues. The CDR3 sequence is CASSLLAGGATGELFF. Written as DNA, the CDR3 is TGCGCCAGCAGCCTTTTAGCGGGAGGGGCCACCGGGGAGCTGTTTTTT.

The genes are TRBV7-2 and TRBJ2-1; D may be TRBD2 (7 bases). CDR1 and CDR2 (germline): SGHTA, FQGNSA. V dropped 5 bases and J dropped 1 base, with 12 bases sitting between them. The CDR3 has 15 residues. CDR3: CASSPEGGSYNEQFF. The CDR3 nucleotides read TGTGCCAGCAGCCCGGAGGGGGGGTCCTACAATGAGCAGTTCTTC.

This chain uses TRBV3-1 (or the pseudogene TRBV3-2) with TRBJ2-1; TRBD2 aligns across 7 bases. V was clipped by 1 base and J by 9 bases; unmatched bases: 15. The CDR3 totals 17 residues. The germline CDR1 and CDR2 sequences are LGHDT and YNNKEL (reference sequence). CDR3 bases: TGTGCCAGCAGCCAAGGCCCTATGGCGGGAGAGGGGCGTGAGCAGTTCTTC. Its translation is CASSQGPMAGEGREQFF.

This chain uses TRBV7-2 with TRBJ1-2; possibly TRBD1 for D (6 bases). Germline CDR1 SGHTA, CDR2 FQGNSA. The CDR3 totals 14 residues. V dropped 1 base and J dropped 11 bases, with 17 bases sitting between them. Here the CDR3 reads CASSLDRQGRGYTF. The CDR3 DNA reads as TGTGCCAGCAGCTTAGATCGGCAGGGAAGGGGGTACACCTTC.

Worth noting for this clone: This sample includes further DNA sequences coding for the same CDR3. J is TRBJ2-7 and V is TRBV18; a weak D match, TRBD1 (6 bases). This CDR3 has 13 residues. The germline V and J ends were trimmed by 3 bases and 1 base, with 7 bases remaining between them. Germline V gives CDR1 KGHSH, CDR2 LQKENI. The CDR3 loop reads CASSPTGSYEQYF. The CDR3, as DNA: TGTGCCAGCTCACCGACAGGTTCCTACGAGCAGTACTTC.

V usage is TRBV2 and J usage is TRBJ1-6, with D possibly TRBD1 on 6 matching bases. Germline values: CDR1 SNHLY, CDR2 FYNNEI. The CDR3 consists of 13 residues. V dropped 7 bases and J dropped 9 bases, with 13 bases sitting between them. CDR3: CASTDRVGSPLHF. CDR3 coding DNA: TGTGCCAGCACGGACAGAGTGGGTTCACCCCTCCACTTT.

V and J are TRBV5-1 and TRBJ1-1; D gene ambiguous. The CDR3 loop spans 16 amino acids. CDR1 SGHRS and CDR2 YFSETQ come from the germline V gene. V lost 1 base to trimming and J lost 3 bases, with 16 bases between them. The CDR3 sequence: CASSLKPPPGDTEAFF. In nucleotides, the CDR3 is TGCGCCAGCAGCTTGAAACCCCCCCCCGGGGACACTGAAGCTTTCTTT.

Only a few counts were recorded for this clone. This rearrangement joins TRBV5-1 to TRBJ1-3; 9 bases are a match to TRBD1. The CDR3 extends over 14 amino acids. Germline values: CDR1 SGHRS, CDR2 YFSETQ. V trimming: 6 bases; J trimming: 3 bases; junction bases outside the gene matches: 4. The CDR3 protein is CASKTGGGGNTIYF. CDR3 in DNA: TGCGCCAGCAAAACAGGGGGCGGTGGAAACACCATATATTTT.

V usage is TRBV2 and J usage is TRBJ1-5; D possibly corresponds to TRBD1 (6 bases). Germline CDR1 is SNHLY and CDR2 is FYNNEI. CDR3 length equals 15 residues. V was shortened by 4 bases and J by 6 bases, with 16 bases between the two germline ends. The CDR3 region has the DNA TGTGCCAGCAGTGGGAACAGGGAGGGACCTCAGCCCCAGCATTTT. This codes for CASSGNREGPQPQHF.

CDR3 in amino acids: CASSLGRNYGYTF. The CDR3 nucleotides read TGTGCCAGCAGCTTAGGTAGAAACTATGGCTACACCTTC. The chain uses TRBV13 and TRBJ1-2; D gene uncertain. V gave up 0 bases and J gave up 2 bases, with 4 bases separating them. This CDR3 has 13 amino acids. CDR1 is PRHDT and CDR2 is FYEKMQ in the germline V gene (reference sequence).

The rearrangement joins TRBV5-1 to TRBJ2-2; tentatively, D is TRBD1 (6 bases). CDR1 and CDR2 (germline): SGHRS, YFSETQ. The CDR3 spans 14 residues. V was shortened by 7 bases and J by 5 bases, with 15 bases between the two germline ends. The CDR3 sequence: CASSTPQGTGELFF. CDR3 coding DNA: TGCGCCAGCTCAACCCCACAGGGAACCGGGGAGCTGTTTTTT.

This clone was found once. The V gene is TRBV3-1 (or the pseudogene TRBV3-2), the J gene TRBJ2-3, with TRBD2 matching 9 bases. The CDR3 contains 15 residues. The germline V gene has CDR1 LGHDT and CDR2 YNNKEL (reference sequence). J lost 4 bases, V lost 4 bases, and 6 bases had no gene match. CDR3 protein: CASSRRGGESDTQYF. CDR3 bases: TGTGCCAGCAGCCGGCGGGGGGGCGAGTCAGATACGCAGTATTTT.

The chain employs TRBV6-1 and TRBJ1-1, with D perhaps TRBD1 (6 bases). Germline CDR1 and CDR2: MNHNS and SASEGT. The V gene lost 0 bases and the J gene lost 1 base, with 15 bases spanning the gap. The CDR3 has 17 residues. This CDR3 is CASSEAWVGGRNTEAFF. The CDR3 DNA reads TGTGCCAGCAGTGAAGCTTGGGTGGGGGGGCGGAACACTGAAGCTTTCTTT.

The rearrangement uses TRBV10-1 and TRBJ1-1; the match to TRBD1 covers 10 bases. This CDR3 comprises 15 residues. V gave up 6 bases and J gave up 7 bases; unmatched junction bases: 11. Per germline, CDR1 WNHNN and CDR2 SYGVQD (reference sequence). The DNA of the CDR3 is TGCGCCAGCAGCCAACGGGACAGGGGAAAAGGTGAAGCTTTCTTT. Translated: CASSQRDRGKGEAFF.

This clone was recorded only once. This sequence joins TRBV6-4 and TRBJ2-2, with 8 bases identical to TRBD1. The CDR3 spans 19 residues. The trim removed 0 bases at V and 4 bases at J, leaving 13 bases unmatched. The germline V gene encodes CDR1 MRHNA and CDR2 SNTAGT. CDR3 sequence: CASSDSSHIGQGRTGELFF. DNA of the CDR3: TGTGCCAGCAGTGACTCGAGTCATATCGGACAGGGCCGCACCGGGGAGCTGTTTTTT.

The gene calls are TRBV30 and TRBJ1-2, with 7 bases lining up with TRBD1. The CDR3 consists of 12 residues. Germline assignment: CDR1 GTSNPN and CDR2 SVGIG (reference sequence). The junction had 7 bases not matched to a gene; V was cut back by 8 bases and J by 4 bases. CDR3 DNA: TGTGCCGGCGGGACAGCCACCTATGGCTACACCTTC. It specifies CAGGTATYGYTF.

In DNA, the CDR3 is TGTGCCGCAACAAGGACAGCACTGGAGACCCAGTACTTC. This codes for CAATRTALETQYF. The chain employs TRBV28 and TRBJ2-5; possible D gene TRBD1, 6 bases. V dropped 11 bases and J dropped 5 bases, with 18 bases sitting between them. The germline CDR1 and CDR2 sequences are MDHEN and SYDVKM. The CDR3 has 13 amino acids. Variable domain in full (rest from reference TRBV28 and TRBJ2-5): DVKVTQSSRYLVKRTGEKVFLECVQDMDHENMFWYRQDPGLGLRLIYFSYDVKMKEKGDIPEGYSVSREKKERFSLILESASTNQTSMYLCAATRTALETQYFGPGTRLLVL.